The source of this T cell receptor (beta chain) is a study of cytomegalovirus exposure and HLA in healthy donors. Study observations and caveats: Most TCR sequences proved rare, with some public TCRs found in many donors. In vitro assays verified that a few CMV-associated chains recognized CMV antigens specifically.

The trim removed 4 bases at V and 3 bases at J, leaving 9 bases unmatched. CDR3 length: 16 residues. Germline V gene lookup returns CDR1 MGHRA and CDR2 YSYEKL. Libraries were prepared by immunoSEQ multiplex PCR; TCRdb keeps only in-frame clonotypes and omits some of them. The sample includes tens of thousands of clones, over 85% seen only once; the top ten take 3% to 4.5%. Turning to this clone: Its antigen is undetermined.

The J gene is TRBJ2-3, the V gene TRBV4-1; 8 nucleotides line up with TRBD2. The sample taken for sequencing was PBMCs. The receptor was derived from a woman younger than 45 in good health and CMV-seronegative. The CDR3 is CASSPQPQRGTDTQYF. In DNA form, the CDR3 reads TGCGCCAGCAGCCCGCAACCCCAGCGGGGGACAGATACGCAGTATTTT.